This entry lists 8 T cell receptor beta chains sequenced from one sample in a study of T cell repertoires in cytomegalovirus infection. Antigen specificity for these receptors is unknown. TCRdb analysed the reads with MiXCR anew, one entry per CDR3 protein. In the table there are some 590,000 distinct CDR3 sequences, 40% of which are singletons. The sample in question was cultured PBMCs, obtained from culture after CMV antigen stimulation. The receptors were gathered from a human donor in good health (CMV status not recorded). Some clones in this sample may be carry-over from other donors' samples.

This sequence joins TRBV10-3 and TRBJ1-3; weak D call: TRBD1 (6 bases). Germline V gives CDR1 ENHRY, CDR2 SYGVKD. Trimming cost V 3 bases and J 6 bases, with 12 bases left between them. The CDR3 length is 14 residues. CDR3 amino acids: CAISDRGRENTIYF. In DNA, the CDR3 is TGTGCCATCAGTGACAGGGGCCGGGAAAACACCATATATTTT.

This chain links TRBV20-1 with TRBJ2-3; 10 nucleotides align to TRBD2. Germline V gives CDR1 DFQATT, CDR2 SNEGSKA (reference sequence). The CDR3 runs 15 residues. Unmatched junction bases numbered 7, after V lost 2 bases and J lost 5 bases. This chain's CDR3 is CSARSSGGPGDTQYF. The DNA for the CDR3 is TGCAGTGCTAGATCTAGCGGGGGCCCCGGAGATACGCAGTATTTT.

This clonotype came up a few times. This chain joins TRBV12-3 or TRBV12-4 and TRBJ2-6; no definite D call. V was pared by 5 bases and J by 1 base, with 9 bases between. The CDR3 length is 15 residues. The DNA of the CDR3 is TGTGCCAGCAGTCCCTTAAGGTCTGGGGCCAACGTCCTGACTTTC. Translated: CASSPLRSGANVLTF.

V gene TRBV7-2 combines with J gene TRBJ1-6, with D maybe TRBD1 (5 bases). The CDR3 spans 16 residues. V lost 4 bases and J 3 bases, leaving 13 bases between the germline ends. Germline lookup yields CDR1 SGHTA and CDR2 FQGNSA. CDR3: CASSSVPGGYNSPLHF. The CDR3, as DNA: TGTGCCAGCAGCTCCGTACCTGGGGGCTATAATTCACCCCTCCACTTT.

The chain is built from TRBV4-3 and TRBJ2-6, with a tentative D call TRBD2 (7 bases). The CDR3 has 17 residues. CDR1 is LGHNA, CDR2 YSLEER, per germline. Trimming left V 0 bases short and J 0 bases short, with 9 bases between. In DNA form, the CDR3 reads TGCGCCAGCAGCCAAGAGGGAGGGGGCTCTGGGGCCAACGTCCTGACTTTC. It translates to CASSQEGGGSGANVLTF.

A single count supports this clonotype. The chain recombines TRBV19 with TRBJ1-5; unclear D gene. V lost 9 bases to trimming and J lost 6 bases, with 18 bases between them. Germline-derived CDR1 and CDR2 are LNHDA and SQIVND (reference sequence). The CDR3 spans 14 residues. CDR3 in amino acids: CASDRVAVGQPQHF. In DNA, the CDR3 is TGTGCCAGCGACCGAGTGGCAGTTGGTCAGCCCCAGCATTTT.

The CDR3, as DNA: TGTGCCAGCAGCTTTCTAGCGGGGGGATTCACAGATACGCAGTATTTT. Protein product: CASSFLAGGFTDTQYF. This chain joins TRBV7-9 and TRBJ2-3; 11 nucleotides agree with TRBD2. The trim removed 3 bases at V and 2 bases at J, leaving 4 bases unmatched. Per germline, CDR1 SEHNR and CDR2 FQNEAQ (reference sequence). This CDR3 comprises 16 residues.

The chain carries TRBV6-5 and TRBJ2-4; weak D call: TRBD2 (7 bases). V was shortened by 10 bases and J by 7 bases, with 17 bases between the two germline ends. Germline V gives CDR1 MNHEY, CDR2 SVGAGI. The CDR3 loop spans 13 amino acids. CDR3 coding DNA: TGTGCCACCAGGGAGGGGACACGGAACATTCAGTACTTC. It is translated as CATREGTRNIQYF.